This entry concerns a single TCR beta chain. Its cognate antigen has yet to be identified. No much larger clone is present one base from it, and per-base qualities are unavailable. These data belong to a study of response to subunit inactivated influenza vaccine listed by TCRdb under 2018. As for the study more broadly: Deep quantitative profiling of the T cell receptor repertoire was used in the study to follow responses to a trivalent subunit inactivated influenza vaccine.

Trimming takes 6 bases from V and 0 bases from J, and the germline ends sit 14 bases apart. CDR3 length: 14 amino acids, cysteine to phenylalanine. The sequence is cut down to CDR3 DNA, 42 bases in frame from base 1. The germline V gene provides CDR1 SQVTM and CDR2 ANQGSEA. The method was RT-PCR. The sequencer listed for this sample is Illumina HiSeq 2500. TCRdb took the public reads, trimmed them with fastp at Q25, ran MiXCR for clone calling and kept in-frame beta chains. Entries that share a CDR3 protein sequence are merged under the most common genes and DNA. In all, the sample holds 500,000 or so distinct CDR3 sequences, and about 15% of those were seen once. Clones ranked in the top ten supply roughly 3.1% of the sample. What the work shows at the level of the full study, not this receptor alone: It was suggested by the authors that each seasonal influenza vaccination may recruit only a limited number of new T cells.

The source material was CD4+ T cells sorted from PBMCs, sampled 23 months after vaccination. The receptor chain draws on TRBV29-1 and TRBJ1-1; there is no confident call for the D gene. This clonotype was obtained from a man between 50 and 70 years old who received an inactivated influenza vaccine. Donor details come from another sample of the same person, matched by shared clones. The DNA sequence is as follows: TGCAGCGTCCAAGGGATCGGCCTGAACACTGAAGCTTTCTTT. Its product reads: CSVQGIGLNTEAFF.